The TCR beta chain described here comes from a study of graft-versus-host responses after intestinal transplantation. Overall study: Anti-thymocyte globulin induction was given to all recipients, followed by tacrolimus and steroids for 2 to 3 years.

Whole-study results and caveats: Some GvH clones were seen earlier in gut or blood, suggesting intestinal origin.

Generated by immunoSEQ multiplex PCR, the TCRdb table keeps only in-frame clones and is missing some. The sample lists 5,000 or so clones, roughly 32% seen once, with 5.4% in the top ten. The V gene lost 1 base and the J gene lost 3 bases, with 5 bases spanning the gap. In germline, CDR1 is SGHNT, CDR2 YYREEE (reference sequence). CDR3 length: 12 residues. This TCR came from a human patient who was an organ donor for intestinal transplantation. This chain uses TRBV5-4 with TRBJ2-7; D remains unclear. The sample was alloreactive CD4+ T cells from a mixed lymphocyte reaction culture, taken before transplantation. Subset defined: CFSE-low proliferating T cells sorted from approximately six-day pre-transplant mixed lymphocyte reaction (GvH or HvG direction). Here the CDR3 DNA reads TGTGCCAGCAGCTTGCGGGTCTACGAGCAGTACTTC. Residues: CASSLRVYEQYF.